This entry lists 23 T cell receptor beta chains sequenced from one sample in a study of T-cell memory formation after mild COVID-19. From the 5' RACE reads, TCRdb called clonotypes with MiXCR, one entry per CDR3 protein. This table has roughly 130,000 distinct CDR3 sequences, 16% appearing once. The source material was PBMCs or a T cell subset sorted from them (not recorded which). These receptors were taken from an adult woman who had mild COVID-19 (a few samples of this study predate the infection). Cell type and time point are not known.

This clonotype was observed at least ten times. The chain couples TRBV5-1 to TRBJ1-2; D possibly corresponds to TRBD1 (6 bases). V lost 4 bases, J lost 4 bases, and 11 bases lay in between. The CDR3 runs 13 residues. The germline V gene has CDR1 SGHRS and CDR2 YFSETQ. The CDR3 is CASSTGQVYGYTF. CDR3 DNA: TGCGCCAGCAGCACGGGACAAGTCTATGGCTACACCTTC.

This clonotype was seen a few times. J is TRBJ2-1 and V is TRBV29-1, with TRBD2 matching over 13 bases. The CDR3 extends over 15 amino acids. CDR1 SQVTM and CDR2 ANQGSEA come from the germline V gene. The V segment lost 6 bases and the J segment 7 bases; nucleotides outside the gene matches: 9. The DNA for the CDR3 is TGCAGCGTCGATCCCGGGACTAGCGGGACGAATGAGCAGTTCTTC. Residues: CSVDPGTSGTNEQFF.

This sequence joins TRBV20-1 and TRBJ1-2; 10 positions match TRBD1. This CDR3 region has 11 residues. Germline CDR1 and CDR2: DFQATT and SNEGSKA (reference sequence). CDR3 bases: TGCAGCGCCGACAGGGGGCATGGCTACACCTTC. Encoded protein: CSADRGHGYTF.

The CDR3 nucleotides read TGTGCCAGCAGCTTCGGACTAGACCAAGATACGCAGTATTTT. Its protein product is CASSFGLDQDTQYF. V gene TRBV5-4 combines with J gene TRBJ2-3, with 7 bases fitting TRBD2. V was pared by 2 bases and J by 5 bases, with 5 bases of the junction left unmatched. The germline CDR1 and CDR2 sequences are SGHNT and YYREEE (reference sequence). The CDR3 contains 14 residues.

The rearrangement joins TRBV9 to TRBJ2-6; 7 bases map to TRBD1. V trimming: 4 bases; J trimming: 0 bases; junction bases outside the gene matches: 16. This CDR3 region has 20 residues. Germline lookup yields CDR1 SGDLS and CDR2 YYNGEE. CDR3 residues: CASSLGPGQITYSGANVLTF. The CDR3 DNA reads TGTGCCAGCAGCTTAGGGCCGGGACAGATTACCTACTCTGGGGCCAACGTCCTGACTTTC.

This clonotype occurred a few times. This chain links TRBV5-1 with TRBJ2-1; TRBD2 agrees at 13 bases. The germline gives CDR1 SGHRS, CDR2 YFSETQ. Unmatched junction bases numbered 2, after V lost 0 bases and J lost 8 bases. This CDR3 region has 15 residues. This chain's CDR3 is CASSLEGLAGYEQFF. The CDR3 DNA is TGCGCCAGCAGCTTGGAGGGACTAGCGGGATATGAGCAGTTCTTC.

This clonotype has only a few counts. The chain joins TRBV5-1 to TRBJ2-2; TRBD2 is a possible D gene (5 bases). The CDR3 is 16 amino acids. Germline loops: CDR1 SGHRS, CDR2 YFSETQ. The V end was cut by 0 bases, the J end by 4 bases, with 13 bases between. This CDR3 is CASSLDAPRGTGELFF. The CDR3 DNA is TGCGCCAGCAGCTTGGATGCTCCTCGGGGCACCGGGGAGCTGTTTTTT. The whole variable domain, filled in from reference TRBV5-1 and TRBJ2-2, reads KAGVTQTPRYLIKTRGQQVTLSCSPISGHRSVSWYQQTPGQGLQFLFEYFSETQRNKGNFPGRFSGRQFSNSRSEMNVSTLELGDSALYLCASSLDAPRGTGELFFGEGSRLTVL.

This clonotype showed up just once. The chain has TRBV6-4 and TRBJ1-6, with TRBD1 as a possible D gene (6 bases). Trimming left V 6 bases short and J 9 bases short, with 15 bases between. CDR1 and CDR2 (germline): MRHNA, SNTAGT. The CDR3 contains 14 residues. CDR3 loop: CASSPRGSSSPLHF. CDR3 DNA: TGTGCCAGCAGCCCCAGGGGATCCAGTTCACCCCTCCACTTT.

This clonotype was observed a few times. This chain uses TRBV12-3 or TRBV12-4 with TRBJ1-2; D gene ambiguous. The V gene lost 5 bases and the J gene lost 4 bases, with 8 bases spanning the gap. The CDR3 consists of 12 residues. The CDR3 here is CASSDQAYGYTF. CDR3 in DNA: TGTGCCAGCAGTGATCAAGCCTATGGCTACACCTTC.

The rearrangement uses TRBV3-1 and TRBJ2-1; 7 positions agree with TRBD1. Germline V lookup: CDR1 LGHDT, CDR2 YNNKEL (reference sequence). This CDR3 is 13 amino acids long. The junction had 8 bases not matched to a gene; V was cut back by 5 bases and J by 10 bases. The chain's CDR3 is CASSYTGEAEQFF. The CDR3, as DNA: TGTGCCAGCAGCTACACAGGGGAAGCAGAGCAGTTCTTC.

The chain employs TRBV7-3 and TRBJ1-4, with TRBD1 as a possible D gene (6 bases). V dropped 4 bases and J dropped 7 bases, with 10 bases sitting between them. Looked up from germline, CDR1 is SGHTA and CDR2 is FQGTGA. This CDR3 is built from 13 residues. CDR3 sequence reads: CASSWGPGEKLFF. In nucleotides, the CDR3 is TGTGCCAGCAGCTGGGGGCCGGGTGAAAAACTGTTTTTT. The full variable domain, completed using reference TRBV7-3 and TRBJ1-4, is GAGVSQTPSNKVTEKGKYVELRCDPISGHTALYWYRQSLGQGPEFLIYFQGTGAADDSGLPNDRFFAVRPEGSVSTLKIQRTERGDSAVYLCASSWGPGEKLFFGSGTQLSVL.

CDR3 sequence reads: CASSLAVTQYF. CDR3 nucleotide sequence: TGCGCCAGCAGCTTGGCAGTGACCCAGTACTTC. The V call is TRBV5-1, the J call TRBJ2-5; the D is unclear. CDR1 and CDR2 from the germline V gene are SGHRS and YFSETQ. This CDR3 spans 11 amino acids. V lost 0 bases and J 7 bases, leaving 4 bases between the germline ends. Looking up the rest from reference TRBV5-1 and TRBJ2-5 gives the full variable domain: KAGVTQTPRYLIKTRGQQVTLSCSPISGHRSVSWYQQTPGQGLQFLFEYFSETQRNKGNFPGRFSGRQFSNSRSEMNVSTLELGDSALYLCASSLAVTQYFGPGTRLLVL.

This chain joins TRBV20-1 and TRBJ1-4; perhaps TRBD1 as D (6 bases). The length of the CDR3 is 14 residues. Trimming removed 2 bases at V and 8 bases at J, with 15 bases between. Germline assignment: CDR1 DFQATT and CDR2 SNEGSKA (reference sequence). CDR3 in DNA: TGCAGTGCTAGAAAACAGGGATTGAAGGAAAAACTGTTTTTT. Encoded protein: CSARKQGLKEKLFF.

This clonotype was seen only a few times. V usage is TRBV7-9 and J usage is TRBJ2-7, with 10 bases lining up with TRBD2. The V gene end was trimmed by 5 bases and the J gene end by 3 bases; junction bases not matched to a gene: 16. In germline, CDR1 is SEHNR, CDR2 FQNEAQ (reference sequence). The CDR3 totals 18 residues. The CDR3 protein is CASSLSLVLAGGSYEQYF. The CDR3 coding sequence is TGTGCCAGCAGCCTATCCCTGGTTTTAGCGGGGGGAAGCTACGAGCAGTACTTC.

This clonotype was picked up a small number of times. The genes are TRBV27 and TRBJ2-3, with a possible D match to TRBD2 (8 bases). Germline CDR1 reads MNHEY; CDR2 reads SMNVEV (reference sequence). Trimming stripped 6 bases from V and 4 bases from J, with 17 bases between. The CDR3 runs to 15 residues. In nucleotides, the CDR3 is TGTGCCAGCAGCTCAGGGACAGCGGGGGCAGATACGCAGTATTTT. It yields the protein CASSSGTAGADTQYF.

The CDR3 reads CASSLRTSEYEQYF. For the CDR3, the DNA is TGTGCCAGCAGTTTAAGGACTAGCGAGTACGAGCAGTACTTC. V is TRBV12-3 or TRBV12-4 and J is TRBJ2-7; 9 bases map to TRBD2. V trimming: 2 bases; J trimming: 4 bases; junction bases outside the gene matches: 3. The CDR3 contains 14 residues.

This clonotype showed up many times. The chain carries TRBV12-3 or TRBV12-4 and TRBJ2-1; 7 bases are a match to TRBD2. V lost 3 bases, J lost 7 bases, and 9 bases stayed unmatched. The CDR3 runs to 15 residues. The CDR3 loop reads CASSLGGSVQNEQFF. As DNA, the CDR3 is TGTGCCAGCAGTTTGGGCGGGAGTGTACAGAATGAGCAGTTCTTC.

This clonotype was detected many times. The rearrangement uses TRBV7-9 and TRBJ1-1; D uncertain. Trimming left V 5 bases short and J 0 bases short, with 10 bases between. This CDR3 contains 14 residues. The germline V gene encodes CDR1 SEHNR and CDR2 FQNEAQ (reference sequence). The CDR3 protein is CASSPSPMNTEAFF. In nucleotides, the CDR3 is TGTGCCAGCAGCCCCAGCCCCATGAACACTGAAGCTTTCTTT.

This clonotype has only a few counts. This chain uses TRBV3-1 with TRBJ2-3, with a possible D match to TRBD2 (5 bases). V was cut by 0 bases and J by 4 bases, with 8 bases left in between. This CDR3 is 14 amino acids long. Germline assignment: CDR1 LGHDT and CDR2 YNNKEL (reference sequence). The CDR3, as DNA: TGTGCCAGCAGCCAAGATGAGGAGGCAGATACGCAGTATTTT. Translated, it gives CASSQDEEADTQYF.

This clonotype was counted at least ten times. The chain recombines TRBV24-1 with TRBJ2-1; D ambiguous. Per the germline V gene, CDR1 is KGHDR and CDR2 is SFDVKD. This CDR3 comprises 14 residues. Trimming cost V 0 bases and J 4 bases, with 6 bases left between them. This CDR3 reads CATSDLRIYNEQFF. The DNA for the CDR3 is TGTGCCACCAGTGATTTGCGGATATACAATGAGCAGTTCTTC.

CDR3: CASSIGGGEQFF. DNA of the CDR3: TGTGCCAGTAGTATCGGGGGTGGTGAGCAGTTCTTC. The J gene is TRBJ2-1, the V gene TRBV19; D may be TRBD2 (6 bases). Trimming pared 3 bases from V and 9 bases from J, leaving 9 bases between. Germline V gene sequence: CDR1 LNHDA, CDR2 SQIVND (reference sequence). This CDR3 has 12 amino acids.

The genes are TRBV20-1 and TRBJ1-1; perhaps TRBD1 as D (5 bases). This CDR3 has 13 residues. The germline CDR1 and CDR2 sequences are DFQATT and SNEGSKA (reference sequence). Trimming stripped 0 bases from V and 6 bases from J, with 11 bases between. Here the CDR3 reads CSARDLRGPEAFF. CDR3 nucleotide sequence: TGCAGTGCTAGAGATCTTCGGGGCCCTGAAGCTTTCTTT.

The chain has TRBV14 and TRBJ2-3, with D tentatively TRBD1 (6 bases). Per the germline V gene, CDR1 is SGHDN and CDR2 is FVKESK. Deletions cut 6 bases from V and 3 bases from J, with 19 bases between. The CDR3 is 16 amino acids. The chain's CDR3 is CASSRTPDRLTDTQYF. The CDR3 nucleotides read TGTGCCAGCAGTCGAACCCCGGACAGACTTACAGATACGCAGTATTTT.